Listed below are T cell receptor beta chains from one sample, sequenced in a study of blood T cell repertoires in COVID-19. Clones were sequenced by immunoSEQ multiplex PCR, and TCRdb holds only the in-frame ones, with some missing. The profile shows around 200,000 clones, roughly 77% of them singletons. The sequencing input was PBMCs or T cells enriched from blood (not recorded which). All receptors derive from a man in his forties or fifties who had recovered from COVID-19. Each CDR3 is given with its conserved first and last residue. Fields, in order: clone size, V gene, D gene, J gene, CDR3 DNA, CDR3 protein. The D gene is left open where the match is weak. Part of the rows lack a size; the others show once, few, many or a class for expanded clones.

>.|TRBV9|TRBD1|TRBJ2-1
TGTGCCAGCAGCGTAGACAGGGGTGAGCAGTTCTTC
CASSVDRGEQFF
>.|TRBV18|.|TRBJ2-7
TGTGCCAGCTCACCACTCGGACAGACCTACGAGCAGTACTTC
CASSPLGQTYEQYF
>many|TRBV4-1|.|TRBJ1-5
TGCGCCAGCAGCCAAGAGGGCAGGGGAGTTAATCAGCCCCAGCATTTT
CASSQEGRGVNQPQHF
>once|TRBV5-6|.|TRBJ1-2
TGTGCCAGCAGCTTTACGACAGTCAACTATGGCTACACCTTC
CASSFTTVNYGYTF
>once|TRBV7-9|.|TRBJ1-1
TGTGCCAGCAGCTTAGAGCAGGGATACACTGAAGCTTTCTTT
CASSLEQGYTEAFF
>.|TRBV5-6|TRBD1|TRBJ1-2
TGTGCCAGCAGCTCCGGGACAGGGCCGGGGGCGGCTGGCTACACCTTC
CASSSGTGPGAAGYTF
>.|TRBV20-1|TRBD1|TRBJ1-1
TGCAGTGCTCCCTGGACAGGGGTAGCTTTCTTT
CSAPWTGVAFF
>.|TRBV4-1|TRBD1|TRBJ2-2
TGCGCCAGCAGACAGGGGGCGCCCACCGGGGAGCTGTTTTTT
CASRQGAPTGELFF
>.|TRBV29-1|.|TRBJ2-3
TGCAGCGTGAGGATAGATACGCAGTATTTT
CSVRIDTQYF
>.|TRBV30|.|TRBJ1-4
TGTGCCTGGAGGATCAGGGGAGGGCCAACTAATGAAAAACTGTTTTTT
CAWRIRGGPTNEKLFF
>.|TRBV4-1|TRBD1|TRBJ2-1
TGCGCCAGCAGCCCTGGACAGGGGGGTCACAATGAGCAGTTCTTC
CASSPGQGGHNEQFF
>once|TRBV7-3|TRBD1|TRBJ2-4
TGTGCCAGCAGCCCAGGACAGGGGTTAGCCAAAAACATTCAGTACTTC
CASSPGQGLAKNIQYF
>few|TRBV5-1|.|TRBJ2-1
TGCGCCAGCAGCCTCACGTTAGGGGTCTCCTACAATGAGCAGTTCTTC
CASSLTLGVSYNEQFF
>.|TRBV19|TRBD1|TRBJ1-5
TGTGCCAGTAGTATCGGGACAGGGTTCAATCAGCCCCAGCATTTT
CASSIGTGFNQPQHF
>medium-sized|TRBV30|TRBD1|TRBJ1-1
TGTGCCTGGAGTGGGCCCCCGGGACAGTTTATGGGTGAAGCTTTCTTT
CAWSGPPGQFMGEAFF
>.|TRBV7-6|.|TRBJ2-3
TGTGCCAGCAGCTTCGGGGGAATCACAGATACGCAGTATTTT
CASSFGGITDTQYF
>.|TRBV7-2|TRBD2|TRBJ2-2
TGTGCCAGCAGAGATGGACTAGCGGGGAACACCGGGGAGCTGTTTTTT
CASRDGLAGNTGELFF
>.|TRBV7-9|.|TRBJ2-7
TGTGCCACACGAGACGACAGGGAGGTGAACGAGCAGTACTTC
CATRDDREVNEQYF
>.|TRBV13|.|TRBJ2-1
TGTGCCAGCAGCCCCCCGCAGGGTACATACAATGAGCAGTTCTTC
CASSPPQGTYNEQFF
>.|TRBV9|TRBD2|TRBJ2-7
TGTGCCAGCAGCGCCCACGGGGCTAGCGGGAGGGACGAGCAGTACTTC
CASSAHGASGRDEQYF
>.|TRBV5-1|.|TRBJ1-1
TGCGCCAGCAGCTTGGCCGAGACAGGTCGGACCGAAGCTTTCTTT
CASSLAETGRTEAFF
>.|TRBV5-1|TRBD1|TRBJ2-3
TGCGCCAGCAGCTTGGGACAGGGGCCTAGCACAGATACGCAGTATTTT
CASSLGQGPSTDTQYF
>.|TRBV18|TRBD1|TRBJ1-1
TGTGCCAGCTCACCCCGTACAGGGGCCCAGAGTCGTGAAGCTTTCTTT
CASSPRTGAQSREAFF
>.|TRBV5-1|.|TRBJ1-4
TGCGCCAGCAGGCGGGAGGGTTCAACTAATGAAAAACTGTTTTTT
CASRREGSTNEKLFF
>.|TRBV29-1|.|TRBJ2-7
TGCAGCGTTGCCCGCGGAGTTCTCTGCGAGCAGTACTTC
CSVARGVLCEQYF
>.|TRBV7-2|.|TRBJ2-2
TGTGCCAGCAGCTTTGCCCGGGGAGGACAGGCCGGGGAGCTGTTTTTT
CASSFARGGQAGELFF
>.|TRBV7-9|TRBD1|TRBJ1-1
TGTGCCAGCAGCGAAGTGCAAACAGGGGTCATGAACACTGAAGCTTTCTTT
CASSEVQTGVMNTEAFF
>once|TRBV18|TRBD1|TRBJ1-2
TGTGCCAGCTCACCAACCGGGACAGGGGTCGTTGGCTATGGCTACACCTTC
CASSPTGTGVVGYGYTF
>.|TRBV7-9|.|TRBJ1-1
TGTGCCAGCAGCATACCAGGGAACACTGAAGCTTTCTTT
CASSIPGNTEAFF
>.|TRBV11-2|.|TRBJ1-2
TGTGCCAGCAGCTTAGATCTTGGGAGCTATGGCTACACCTTC
CASSLDLGSYGYTF
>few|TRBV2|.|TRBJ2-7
TGTGCCAGCAGTGAAAGGGACAACCTCTACGAGCAGTACTTC
CASSERDNLYEQYF
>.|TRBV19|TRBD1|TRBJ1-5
TGTGCCAGTAGTTCAATGGGACAGGGAAGCAATCAGCCCCAGCATTTT
CASSSMGQGSNQPQHF
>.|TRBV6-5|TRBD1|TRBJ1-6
TGTGCCAGCAGCCGGACAGGGGGTTCACCCCTCCACTTT
CASSRTGGSPLHF
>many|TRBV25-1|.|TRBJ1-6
TGTGCCAGCAGTGAAAGGGGCAGGGGTTCACCCCTCCACTTT
CASSERGRGSPLHF
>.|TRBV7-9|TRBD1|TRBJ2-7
TGTGCCAGCAGCTTCGGTTCCCCAGGGGGCTACGAGCAGTACTTC
CASSFGSPGGYEQYF
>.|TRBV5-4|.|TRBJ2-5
TGTGCCAGCAGCGCCAGGGGAGTGGAGGAGACCCAGTACTTC
CASSARGVEETQYF
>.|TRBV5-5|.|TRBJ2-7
TGTGCCAGCAGCTTGGCCCAGGGCCCTGGAACCTACGAGCAGTACTTC
CASSLAQGPGTYEQYF
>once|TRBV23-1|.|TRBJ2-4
TGCGCCAGCAGTCAACAGGACAGTCCCCAATGGGCCAAAAACATTCAGTACTTC
CASSQQDSPQWAKNIQYF
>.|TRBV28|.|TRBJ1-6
TGTGCCAGCAGTTTATTGGGGGGGTCCTATAATTCACCCCTCCACTTT
CASSLLGGSYNSPLHF
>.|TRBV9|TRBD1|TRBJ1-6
TGTGCCAGCAGCGTAGAGGGGACAGGGAATTCACCCCTCCACTTT
CASSVEGTGNSPLHF
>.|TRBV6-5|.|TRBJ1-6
TGTGCCAGCAGTTTCGCGACAGGTTCGAATTCACCCCTCCACTTT
CASSFATGSNSPLHF
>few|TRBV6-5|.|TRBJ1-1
TGTGCCACACGAATAGGAGGTGAAGCTTTCTTT
CATRIGGEAFF
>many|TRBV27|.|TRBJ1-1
TGTGCCAGCAGTTTAGAATCCCAGGGAACTGAAGCTTTCTTT
CASSLESQGTEAFF
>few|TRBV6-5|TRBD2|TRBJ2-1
TGTGCCAGCAGGGCCGGGACTAGCACTCCCAATGAGCAGTTCTTC
CASRAGTSTPNEQFF
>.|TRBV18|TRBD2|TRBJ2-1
TGTGCCAGCTCACCACTGGGCGGGAGGGATAATGAGCAGTTCTTC
CASSPLGGRDNEQFF
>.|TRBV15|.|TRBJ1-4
TGTGCCACCAGCAGCCGCAGCGGGGGGGTAGGTGAAAAACTGTTTTTT
CATSSRSGGVGEKLFF
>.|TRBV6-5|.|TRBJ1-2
TGTGCCAGCAGTTTTCCCCAGGGGAACACGTATGGCTACACCTTC
CASSFPQGNTYGYTF
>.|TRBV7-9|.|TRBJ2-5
TGTGCCAGCAGCCTCTTTGCGGATAAAGAGACCCAGTACTTC
CASSLFADKETQYF
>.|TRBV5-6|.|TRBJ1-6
TGTGCCAGCAGCTTGGACGGAGGGGCCGTAGGTTCACCCCTCCACTTT
CASSLDGGAVGSPLHF
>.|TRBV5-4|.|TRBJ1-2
TGTGCCAGCAGCTCCGACAGTTATGGCTACACCTTC
CASSSDSYGYTF
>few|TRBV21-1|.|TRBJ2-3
TGTGCCAGCAGACTTAACACAGATACGCAGTATTTT
CASRLNTDTQYF
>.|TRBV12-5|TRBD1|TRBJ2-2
TGTGCTAGTGGTCCCGGGACAGGGCAGAACACCGGGGAGCTGTTTTTT
CASGPGTGQNTGELFF
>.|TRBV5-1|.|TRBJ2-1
TGCGCCAGCAGCTCGGGAGCGACCTACAATGAGCAGTTCTTC
CASSSGATYNEQFF
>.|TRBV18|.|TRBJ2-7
TGTGCCAGCTCACAAGGCGGCGGGGCCGAGCAGTACTTC
CASSQGGGAEQYF
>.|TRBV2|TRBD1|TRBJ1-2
TGTGCCAGCAGGGAGGGGGCAGGGGATGGCTACACCTTC
CASREGAGDGYTF
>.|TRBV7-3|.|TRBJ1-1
TGTGCCAGCTCCGCGGGGATGAACACTGAAGCTTTCTTT
CASSAGMNTEAFF
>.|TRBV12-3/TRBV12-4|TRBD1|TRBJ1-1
TGTGCCAGCAGTAACCTACAGGGGAAGGAAGCTTTCTTT
CASSNLQGKEAFF
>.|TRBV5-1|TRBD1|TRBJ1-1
TGCGCCAGCAGCTTGGTTAACAGGGGAATCTCGGGCGGGGAAGCTTTCTTT
CASSLVNRGISGGEAFF
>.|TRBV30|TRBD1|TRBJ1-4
TGTGCCTGGAGACGGACAGGGATGGAAAAACTGTTTTTT
CAWRRTGMEKLFF
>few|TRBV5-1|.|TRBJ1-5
TGCGCCAGCAGCTTAGGACAGAATCAGCCCCAGCATTTT
CASSLGQNQPQHF